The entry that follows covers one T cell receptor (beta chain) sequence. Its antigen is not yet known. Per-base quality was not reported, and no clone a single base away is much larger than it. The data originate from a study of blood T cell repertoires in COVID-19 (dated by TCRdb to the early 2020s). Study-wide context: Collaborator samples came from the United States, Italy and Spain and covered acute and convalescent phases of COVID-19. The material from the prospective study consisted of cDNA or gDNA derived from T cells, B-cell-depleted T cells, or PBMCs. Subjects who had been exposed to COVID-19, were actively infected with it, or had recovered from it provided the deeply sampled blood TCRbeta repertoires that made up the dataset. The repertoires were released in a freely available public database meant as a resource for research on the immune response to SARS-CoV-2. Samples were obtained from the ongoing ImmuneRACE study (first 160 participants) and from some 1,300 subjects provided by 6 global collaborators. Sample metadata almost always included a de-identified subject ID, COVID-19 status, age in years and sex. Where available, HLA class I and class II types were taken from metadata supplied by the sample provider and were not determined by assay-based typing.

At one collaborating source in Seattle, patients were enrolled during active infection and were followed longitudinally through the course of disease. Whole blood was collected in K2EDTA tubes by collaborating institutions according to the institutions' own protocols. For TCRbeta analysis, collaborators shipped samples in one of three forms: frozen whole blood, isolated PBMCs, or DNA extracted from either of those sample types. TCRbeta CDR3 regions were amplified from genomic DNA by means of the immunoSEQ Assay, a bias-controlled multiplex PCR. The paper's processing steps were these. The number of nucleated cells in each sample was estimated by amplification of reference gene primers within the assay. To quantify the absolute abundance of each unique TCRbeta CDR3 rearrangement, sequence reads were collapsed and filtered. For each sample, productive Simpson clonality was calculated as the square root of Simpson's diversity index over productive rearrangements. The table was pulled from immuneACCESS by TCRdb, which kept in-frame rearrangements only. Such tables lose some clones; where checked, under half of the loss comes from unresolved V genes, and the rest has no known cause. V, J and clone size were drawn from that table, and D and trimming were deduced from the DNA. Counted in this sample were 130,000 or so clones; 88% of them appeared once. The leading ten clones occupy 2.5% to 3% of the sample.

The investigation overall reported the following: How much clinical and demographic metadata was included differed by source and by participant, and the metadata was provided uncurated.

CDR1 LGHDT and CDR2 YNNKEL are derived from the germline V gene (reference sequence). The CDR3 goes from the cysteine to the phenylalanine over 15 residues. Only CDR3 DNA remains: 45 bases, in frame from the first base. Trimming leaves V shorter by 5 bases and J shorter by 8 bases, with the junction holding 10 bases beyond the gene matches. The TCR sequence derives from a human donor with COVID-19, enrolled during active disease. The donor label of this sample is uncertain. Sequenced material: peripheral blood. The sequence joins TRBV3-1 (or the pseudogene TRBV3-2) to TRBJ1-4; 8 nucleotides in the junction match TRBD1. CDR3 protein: CASSGRQGTGEKLFF. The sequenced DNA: TGTGCCAGCAGCGGACGACAGGGGACGGGCGAAAAACTGTTTTTT.